A selection of T cell receptor beta chains follows, all from one sample in a study of blood T cells in healthy people across ages. TCRdb analysed the 5' RACE reads with MiXCR anew, one entry per CDR3 protein. The repertoire includes 650,000 to 800,000 distinct CDR3 sequences, around 43% of them detected once, and roughly 18% sits in the top ten. The sample was blood. These receptors all stem from a man aged 60-69 years in good health. Each CDR3 is given with its conserved first and last residue. D genes are given only for firm matches. Not every row has a clone size; where given, it reads once, few, many or a size class.

clone_size	d_call	v_call	cdr3_length	j_call	cdr3_aa	cdr3_nt
NA	NA	TRBV7-9	10	TRBJ2-3	CSGSTDTQYF	TGTTCCGGGAGCACAGATACGCAGTATTTT
NA	TRBD2	TRBV24-1	16	TRBJ2-7	CATSDSIAGDYNEQYF	TGTGCCACCAGTGATTCTATAGCGGGGGACTACAATGAGCAGTACTTC
few	NA	TRBV6-2/TRBV6-3	12	TRBJ2-5	CASRYREETQYF	TGTGCCAGCAGGTACAGGGAAGAGACCCAGTACTTC
NA	NA	TRBV5-1	16	TRBJ1-1	CASGLGSWVLNTEAFF	TGCGCCAGCGGCTTAGGGTCGTGGGTTTTGAACACTGAAGCTTTCTTT
NA	TRBD1	TRBV15	15	TRBJ1-1	CATSPTTGVNTEAFF	TGTGCCACCAGCCCAACGACAGGGGTGAACACTGAAGCTTTCTTT
NA	TRBD2	TRBV10-3	16	TRBJ2-3	CAISESTSGGPDTQYF	TGTGCCATCAGTGAGTCTACTAGCGGGGGGCCAGATACGCAGTATTTT
few	NA	TRBV6-5	17	TRBJ1-2	CASSYHAPAETAYGYTF	TGTGCCAGCAGTTACCACGCGCCCGCGGAGACGGCTTATGGCTACACCTTC
few	TRBD1	TRBV7-2	13	TRBJ1-2	CASIGQDYYGYTF	TGTGCCAGCATCGGACAGGACTACTATGGCTACACCTTC
NA	NA	TRBV11-1	13	TRBJ2-7	CACSYDMTYEQYF	TGTGCCTGCAGCTACGACATGACCTACGAGCAGTACTTC
NA	TRBD1	TRBV7-2	13	TRBJ2-4	CASSKRDRNIQYF	TGTGCCAGCAGCAAGAGGGACAGAAACATTCAGTACTTC